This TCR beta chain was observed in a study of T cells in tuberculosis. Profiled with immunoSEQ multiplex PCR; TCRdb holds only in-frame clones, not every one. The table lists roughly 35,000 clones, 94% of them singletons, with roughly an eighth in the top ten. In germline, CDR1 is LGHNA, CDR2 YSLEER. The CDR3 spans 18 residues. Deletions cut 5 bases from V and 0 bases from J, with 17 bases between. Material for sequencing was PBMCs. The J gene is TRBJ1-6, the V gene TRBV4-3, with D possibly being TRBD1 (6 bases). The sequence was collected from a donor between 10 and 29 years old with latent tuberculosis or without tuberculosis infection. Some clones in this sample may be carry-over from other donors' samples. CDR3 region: CASSSTRDKSSYNSPLHF. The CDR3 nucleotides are TGCGCCAGCAGCTCAACCCGGGACAAGAGCTCCTATAATTCACCCCTCCACTTT.